This TCR beta chain was found in a study of blood T cell repertoires in COVID-19. The data were produced by immunoSEQ multiplex PCR, yet TCRdb's version contains in-frame clones alone and is incomplete. The sample has about 97,000 clones; around 85% are singletons. Germline V gene lookup returns CDR1 SGDLS and CDR2 YYNGEE. This CDR3 spans 16 amino acids. V was clipped by 4 bases and J by 5 bases; unmatched bases: 10. The chain has TRBV9 and TRBJ2-5; TRBD2 matches 11 bases. This clonotype was obtained from a man aged 60-69 years with acute or convalescent COVID-19. What was sequenced was peripheral blood. CDR3 coding DNA: TGTGCCAGCAGCCCTACTAGCGGGGGTACATGGGAGACCCAGTACTTC. Translated, it gives CASSPTSGGTWETQYF.